This TCR beta chain was found in a study of T cell responses to AZD1222 COVID-19 vaccine. With regard to this clone: Its target is unknown.

General observations from the study: Increases in Spike-specific TCR breadth and depth were seen after two AZD1222 doses. Unmutated variant regions are reportedly targeted by nearly half of spike-specific TCRs.

With 0 bases removed from V and 1 base from J, the gap between germline ends came to 13 bases. The CDR3 covers 16 residues. The V gene's germline CDR1 is GTSNPN and CDR2 SVGIG (reference sequence). Investigators merged groups given second doses at roughly 4 or roughly 12 weeks. The protocol was immunoSEQ multiplex PCR, while the TCRdb copy is restricted to in-frame clones and leaves out a portion. The table records about 70,000 clones, 90% of them present only once. This chain joins TRBV30 and TRBJ1-5; D call uncertain. Sequences were derived from peripheral blood, sampled 28 days after the second AZD1222 dose. The TCR originated in an adult who received the AZD1222 COVID-19 vaccine. In DNA form, the CDR3 reads TGTGCCTGGAGTGTACCTGGGTTGGGGAGCAATCAGCCCCAGCATTTT. As protein: CAWSVPGLGSNQPQHF.